The rows below give T cell receptor beta chains drawn from one sample of a study of OX40 agonist ivuxolimab in advanced cancers. The assay was immunoSEQ multiplex PCR, and TCRdb's table has in-frame clones only and misses some. The sample lists approximately 77,000 clones, about 90% occurring once. The sequencing used CD4+ or CD8+ T cells sorted from blood, collected in a trial of the OX40 agonist ivuxolimab. These receptors all come from an adult with an advanced solid tumor such as melanoma, head and neck, liver or kidney cancer. Each CDR3 is given with its conserved first and last residue.

TRBJ2-7 TRBV7-8 CASSLNGRPSYEQYF
TRBJ1-5 TRBV19 CASSMGTGGSMSNQPQHF
TRBJ1-1 TRBV5-6 CASSSLGGMNTEAFF
TRBJ2-2 TRBV5-1 CASYQRENTGELFF
TRBJ2-3 TRBV23-1 CASSQSGSRKYF
TRBJ1-1 TRBV5-1 CASSRNSGAPEAFF
TRBJ1-3 TRBV5-1 CASSLDWSGNTIYF
TRBJ1-5 TRBV30 CAWGKQGGQPQHF
TRBJ2-5 TRBV10-3 CAIMSGLQETQYF
TRBJ1-2 TRBV7-2 CASSRPGTGLGYTF
TRBJ1-1 TRBV6-5 CASSEWKAFF
TRBJ2-5 TRBV7-9 CASSFEGQETQYF
TRBJ1-2 TRBV4-3 CASSQEGQTYGYTF
TRBJ2-1 TRBV18 CASSPPGQSNEQFF
TRBJ2-7 TRBV10-3 CAISESTSGDYEQYF
TRBJ2-1 TRBV18 CASSLLAGEFYNEQFF
TRBJ2-3 TRBV7-3 CASSLVGADTQYF
TRBJ1-5 TRBV9 CASGPGQGLRQPQHF